A selection of T cell receptor beta chains follows, all from one sample in a study of CD8 T cells in ankylosing spondylitis. TCRdb re-analysed the 5' RACE reads in MiXCR, keeping a single row per CDR3 protein. The table shows roughly 670,000 distinct CDR3 sequences, with around 19% occurring only once. The sample taken for sequencing was blood, either unsorted or a sorted T cell fraction (not recorded which). These receptors were taken from a male donor with ankylosing spondylitis. Each CDR3 is given with its conserved first and last residue. A D gene is named only where the DNA matches it firmly. Size is omitted from some rows. Given values are once, few, many or a class for expanded clones.

V: TRBV5-1
D: NA
J: TRBJ1-2
size: NA
CDR3: CASSFRQGERYTF
DNA: TGCGCCAGCAGCTTCCGTCAGGGTGAGCGCTACACCTTC

V: TRBV12-3/TRBV12-4
D: TRBD1
J: TRBJ2-7
size: NA
CDR3: CASSLTGAPAYEQYF
DNA: TGTGCCAGCAGTTTAACAGGGGCGCCCGCCTACGAGCAGTACTTC

V: TRBV29-1
D: NA
J: TRBJ1-2
size: NA
CDR3: CSVVMYSYGYTF
DNA: TGCAGCGTTGTGATGTACAGTTATGGCTACACCTTC

V: TRBV20-1
D: NA
J: TRBJ2-5
size: NA
CDR3: CSARGGEETQYF
DNA: TGCAGTGCTAGAGGGGGGGAAGAGACCCAGTACTTC

V: TRBV9
D: NA
J: TRBJ1-3
size: many
CDR3: CASSVDRAANTIYF
DNA: TGTGCCAGCAGCGTAGACAGGGCCGCAAACACCATATATTTT

V: TRBV20-1
D: NA
J: TRBJ2-1
size: NA
CDR3: CSVLRSSYNEQFF
DNA: TGCAGTGTTCTTCGTAGCTCCTACAATGAGCAGTTCTTC

V: TRBV5-1
D: NA
J: TRBJ2-5
size: NA
CDR3: CASSSSDGSETQYF
DNA: TGCGCCAGCAGCTCGTCTGACGGGAGCGAGACCCAGTACTTC

V: TRBV13
D: TRBD2
J: TRBJ2-1
size: many
CDR3: CASSLEGLQQFF
DNA: TGTGCCAGCAGCTTAGAGGGACTACAGCAGTTCTTC

V: TRBV19
D: NA
J: TRBJ1-1
size: NA
CDR3: CASSIAGTMNTEAFF
DNA: TGTGCCAGTAGTATTGCGGGGACCATGAACACTGAAGCTTTCTTT

V: TRBV28
D: TRBD2
J: TRBJ2-3
size: NA
CDR3: CASSWYAGTSDTQYF
DNA: TGTGCCAGCAGTTGGTACGCCGGGACTAGCGATACGCAGTATTTT

V: TRBV4-3
D: NA
J: TRBJ2-5
size: few
CDR3: CASSQGSWETQYF
DNA: TGCGCCAGCAGCCAGGGTTCGTGGGAGACCCAGTACTTC

V: TRBV6-5
D: NA
J: TRBJ1-2
size: NA
CDR3: CASSYSGINYGYTF
DNA: TGTGCCAGCAGTTACTCTGGGATCAACTATGGCTACACCTTC

V: TRBV28
D: TRBD2
J: TRBJ2-5
size: NA
CDR3: CASSPAREGQETQYF
DNA: TGTGCCAGCAGCCCCGCCCGGGAGGGCCAAGAGACCCAGTACTTC

V: TRBV29-1
D: TRBD1
J: TRBJ2-1
size: NA
CDR3: CSVEDLRGDRGSYNEQFF
DNA: TGCAGCGTTGAAGACCTCCGGGGGGACAGGGGCTCCTACAATGAGCAGTTCTTC

V: TRBV7-9
D: NA
J: TRBJ2-3
size: NA
CDR3: CASSLERTTDTQYF
DNA: TGTGCCAGCAGCTTAGAAAGAACCACAGATACGCAGTATTTT

V: TRBV29-1
D: NA
J: TRBJ2-7
size: NA
CDR3: CSVLITGSYEQYF
DNA: TGCAGCGTCTTGATTACAGGATCCTACGAGCAGTACTTC